This T cell receptor (beta chain) derives from a study of a mutant IDH1 vaccine in newly diagnosed glioma. Concerning this clone: Antigen: not known.

Profiled with immunoSEQ multiplex PCR; TCRdb holds only in-frame clones, not every one. The data contain 50,000 to 70,000 clones, approximately 80% of them singletons. Time point described: week 35, safety follow-up. Doses consisted of 300 ug of mutant IDH1 20-mer peptide each, paired with topical imiquimod. This TCR was recovered from a man aged 25 to 45 with glioma. The sample consisted of PBMCs, taken from a glioma patient whose treatment included an IDH1 peptide vaccine.

The DNA for the CDR3 is TGCGCCAGCAGAGCACCCGGCAAAACCAAGTCTGGGGCCAACGTCCTGACTTTC. It codes for CASRAPGKTKSGANVLTF. The rearrangement links TRBV5-1 to TRBJ2-6; D gene uncertain. Germline assignment: CDR1 SGHRS and CDR2 YFSETQ. V gave up 5 bases and J gave up 1 base, with 19 bases separating them. The CDR3 extends over 18 amino acids.